The source of this T cell receptor beta chain is a study of shared clonotypes between healthy human individuals. Across the study: The donor pool was made up of a couple of women and a few men aged 18 to 49. Researchers assigned three CD4 naive, three CD4 memory, two CD8 naive and one CD8 memory plate to each donor. Study results and caveats: Generally, estimated richness proved larger in naive subsets than it did in memory subsets.

Genomic DNA of every subset was divided equally among multiple immunoSEQ plates. TCRdb keeps only in-frame clones here, not all; method: immunoSEQ multiplex PCR. In the table there are around 1.4 million clones, approximately 98.5% of which are singletons. J gave up 2 bases and V 5 bases, and 9 bases lay outside the gene matches. This CDR3 has 15 residues. CDR1 SGDLS and CDR2 YYNGEE come from the germline V gene. On this clone: Its antigen is unidentified.

Specimen: naive CD4+ T cells sorted from blood. As for subset: CD45RA+ positively selected. The clonotype was recovered from a man aged 25-40 years in good health. The chain is built from TRBV9 and TRBJ2-7, with TRBD1 matching 8 bases. The CDR3 loop is CASSPTGTGAYEQYF. The CDR3 DNA reads as TGTGCCAGCAGTCCTACCGGGACAGGTGCCTACGAGCAGTACTTC. Using reference TRBV9 and TRBJ2-7 for the parts outside the CDR3, the full variable domain is DSGVTQTPKHLITATGQRVTLRCSPRSGDLSVYWYQQSLDQGLQFLIQYYNGEERAKGNILERFSAQQFPDLHSELNLSSLELGDSALYFCASSPTGTGAYEQYFGPGTRLTVT.